Sequencing of this T cell receptor beta chain was carried out in a study of PD-L1 blockade in urothelial cancer. V gave up 8 bases and J gave up 8 bases; unmatched junction bases: 17. From germline, CDR1 is SNHLY and CDR2 FYNNEI. The CDR3 is 15 amino acids. Using immunoSEQ multiplex PCR, the repertoire was profiled, and TCRdb retains in-frame clones only, with some absent. This table has roughly 51,000 clones, 70% to 80% appearing once. This clone was found many times. Stated time point: pretreatment peripheral blood. The patients had locally advanced or metastatic urothelial carcinoma. The sample in question was PBMCs, obtained around atezolizumab (anti-PD-L1) treatment. The V and J genes are TRBV2 and TRBJ1-2; 7 positions agree with TRBD1. The clonotype originates from a man aged 65 to 79 with urothelial cancer. The DNA for the CDR3 is TGTGCCAGCTATGGCCGGGACAGCCTTCGGAGGGGCTACACCTTC. Amino acid sequence: CASYGRDSLRRGYTF. Together with reference TRBV2 and TRBJ1-2, the CDR3 gives the full variable domain: EPEVTQTPSHQVTQMGQEVILRCVPISNHLYFYWYRQILGQKVEFLVSFYNNEISEKSEIFDDQFSVERPDGSNFTLKIRSTKLEDSAMYFCASYGRDSLRRGYTFGSGTRLTVV.